Included here is one TCR beta chain sequence, with context. Antigen: not known. Germline and junction disagree at one end, which may indicate a read error. This sample is part of a study of Graves' ophthalmopathy and Graves' hyperthyroidism. Overall study results and limits: For separating ophthalmopathy from stable hyperthyroidism, a 13-signature model gave roughly 90% sensitivity and around 76% specificity.

From RNA, the CDR3 regions of TCR beta chains were amplified and sequenced. RT-PCR with HTBI primers came first, then second-round multiplex PCR. Each CDR3 protein gets one entry after TCRdb re-called the multiplex PCR reads with MiXCR. The repertoire holds hundreds of thousands of distinct CDR3 sequences, under 50% seen once, with over 2.5% in the top ten. Donors with ophthalmopathy: moderate-to-severe activity, CAS ≥3, NOSPECS ≥4, duration under 3 months. Other autoimmune diseases, uncontrolled infections, pregnancy or lactation led to the exclusion of patients. The germline gives CDR1 SNHLY, CDR2 FYNNEI. The CDR3 extends over 16 amino acids.

The sequencing input was peripheral blood. The receptor comes from an adult man with Graves' ophthalmopathy. This chain connects TRBV2 to TRBJ2-7; 10 bases match TRBD2. CDR3 nucleotide sequence: TGTGCCAGCACCTTGGTAGGACTAGCGGCAAGCTACGGGCAGTACTTC. It codes for CASTLVGLAASYGQYF.